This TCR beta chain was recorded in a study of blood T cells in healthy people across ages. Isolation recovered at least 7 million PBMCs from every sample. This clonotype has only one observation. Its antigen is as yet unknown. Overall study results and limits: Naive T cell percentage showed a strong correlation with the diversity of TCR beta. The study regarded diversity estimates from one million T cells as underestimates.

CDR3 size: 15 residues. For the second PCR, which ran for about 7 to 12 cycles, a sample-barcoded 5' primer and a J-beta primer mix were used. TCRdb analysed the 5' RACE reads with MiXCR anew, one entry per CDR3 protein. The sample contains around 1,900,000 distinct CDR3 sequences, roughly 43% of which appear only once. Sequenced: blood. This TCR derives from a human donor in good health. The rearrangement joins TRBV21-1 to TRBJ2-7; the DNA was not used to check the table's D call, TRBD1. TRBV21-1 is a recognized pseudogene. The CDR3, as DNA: TGTGCCAGCAGCACACACAGGGGTACCTCCTACGAGCAGTACTTC. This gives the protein CASSTHRGTSYEQYF.